Listed below are T cell receptor beta chains from one sample, sequenced in a study of T cells in Graves' hyperthyroidism and ophthalmopathy. MiXCR was run by TCRdb on the multiplex PCR reads, yielding one entry per CDR3 protein. The sample has 600,000 to 650,000 distinct CDR3 sequences, more than 20% seen once. The specimen sequenced was blood. The receptors derive from a man aged 30 to 39 with Graves' ophthalmopathy. The CDR3 runs from the conserved cysteine through the conserved F or W. Expanded clones get a size class; other rows say once, few or many, or leave the size out.

>TRBV29-1|few
CSVSPGTQETQYF
>TRBV7-2|NA
CASSLLGVTNEKLFF
>TRBV15|few
CATSRDRQVSYEQYF
>TRBV28|NA
CASSFFGEQYF
>TRBV7-3|NA
CASSYSGGVTSNQPQHF
>TRBV7-2|few
CASSLQQGVPNAEQFF
>TRBV10-3|NA
CAISPQRARGEDTQYF
>TRBV13|many
CASSLQGALNYGYTF
>TRBV20-1|many
CSASDTGARTEAFF
>TRBV6-4|NA
CASSLDRGPSYEQYF
>TRBV19|once
CASSTWTGGPLHF
>TRBV27|NA
CASSLPRGLAGGGGDEQFF
>TRBV11-1|many
CASSLDGNTEAFF
>TRBV7-2|NA
CASSQVAYGYTF
>TRBV6-5|NA
CASSLNRGLAKNIQYF
>TRBV20-1|few
CSARLTDTDTQYF
>TRBV7-2|NA
CASSLGFRGAETQYF
>TRBV19|NA
CASSMGGDRGHTGRNQPQHF
>TRBV24-1|NA
CATSDPPGDLTDTQYF
>TRBV14|NA
CASSQDPTSGRPTGELFF
>TRBV9|NA
CASTSTSGSEQYF